The 12 T cell receptor beta chains in this list originate from one sample, sequenced in a study of neurological immune-mediated disorders (dated by TCRdb to about 2019). Libraries were made using 5' RACE. Instrument on record: Illumina HiSeq 2500. TCRdb itself trimmed the public reads at Q25 with fastp, ran MiXCR and retained productive beta chains. A single entry per CDR3 protein holds the most common genes and DNA from its merged rows. Counted in this sample were some 61,000 distinct CDR3 sequences; roughly 3.9% of them appeared once. Around 1.3% of the sample rests with the top ten. Material for sequencing was PBMCs. These receptors originate from a young man with multiple sclerosis.

The CDR3 protein is CASSPEWGDRIYSNQPQHF. DNA for the CDR3: TGTGCCAGCAGCCCCGAGTGGGGGGACAGGATCTATAGCAATCAGCCCCAGCATTTT. V is TRBV7-8 and J is TRBJ1-5; TRBD1 matches at 8 bases. Trimming removed 5 bases from V and 0 bases from J; junction bases left unmatched: 15. There are 19 residues in the CDR3. The germline V gene encodes CDR1 SGHVS and CDR2 FQNEAQ.

By its share, this clonotype is medium-sized (0.01 to 0.1%). Written as DNA, the CDR3 is TGCGCCAGCAGCCAAGTACCCTCGACGGGTGGGAGCTCCTACGAGCAGTACTTC. Amino acids: CASSQVPSTGGSSYEQYF. The chain combines TRBV4-1 with TRBJ2-7; D perhaps matches TRBD2 (5 bases). This CDR3 comprises 18 residues. Trimming removed 1 base from V and 0 bases from J, with 19 bases in between. The germline V gene has CDR1 MGHRA and CDR2 YSYEKL.

This clonotype was counted many times. The chain carries TRBV12-3 or TRBV12-4 and TRBJ2-1; 8 bases are shared with TRBD2. CDR3 length: 15 amino acids. J lost 4 bases, V lost 5 bases, and 7 bases had no gene match. CDR3 region: CASSPWAGGYNEQFF. In nucleotides, the CDR3 is TGTGCCAGCAGTCCCTGGGCGGGGGGTTACAATGAGCAGTTCTTC.

This clonotype was recorded a few times. The chain is built from TRBV4-1 and TRBJ2-7; D perhaps matches TRBD2 (5 bases). V was cut by 1 base and J by 5 bases, with 9 bases left in between. This CDR3 region has 13 residues. Per the germline V gene, CDR1 is MGHRA and CDR2 is YSYEKL. CDR3 in DNA: TGCGCCAGCAGCCAAGTGGCTAGCCACGAGCAGTACTTC. This sequence encodes CASSQVASHEQYF.

This clonotype has at least ten counts. DNA for the CDR3: TGCGCCAGCAGCTTCAGGGGGATCCACGAGCAGTACTTC. It translates to CASSFRGIHEQYF. The chain joins TRBV5-1 to TRBJ2-7, with 7 bases lining up with TRBD1. V lost 2 bases, J lost 5 bases, and 4 bases stayed unmatched. The CDR3 loop spans 13 amino acids. Germline V gives CDR1 SGHRS, CDR2 YFSETQ.

This clonotype was observed many times. This rearrangement joins TRBV5-1 to TRBJ1-1; D is uncertain. CDR1 and CDR2 from the germline V gene are SGHRS and YFSETQ. V lost 2 bases and J 5 bases, leaving 13 bases between the germline ends. CDR3 size: 14 residues. The CDR3 nucleotides read TGCGCCAGCAGCTTAGACGCCTCTGGGACTGAAGCTTTCTTT. This encodes CASSLDASGTEAFF.

This clonotype was counted at least ten times. The chain combines TRBV6-2 or TRBV6-3 with TRBJ2-5, with D maybe TRBD2 (6 bases). Trimming left V 4 bases short and J 2 bases short, with 11 bases between. The CDR3 runs 14 residues. Germline V gene data show CDR1 as MNHEY and CDR2 as SVGEGT. The CDR3 nucleotides are TGTGCCAGCAGTTGGGACTTGCGACAAGAGACCCAGTACTTC. This translates into CASSWDLRQETQYF.

This clonotype has a count of ten or more. The chain is built from TRBV2 and TRBJ2-2; TRBD1 matches at 8 bases. The CDR3 consists of 11 residues. The V and J ends lost 11 bases and 4 bases, in that order; junction bases with no gene match: 0. The V gene's germline CDR1 is SNHLY and CDR2 FYNNEI. The CDR3 sequence is CAGQGTGELFF. The DNA for the CDR3 is TGTGCCGGACAGGGCACCGGGGAGCTGTTTTTT.

This clonotype has a count of ten or more. In nucleotides, the CDR3 is TGTGCCAGCAGTCCCCGCTTAGCGGGGGGCGCAGTCGGGGAGCTGTTTTTT. It is translated as CASSPRLAGGAVGELFF. The chain recombines TRBV6-6 with TRBJ2-2; TRBD2 matches at 10 bases. The germline V gene has CDR1 MNHNY and CDR2 SVGAGI (reference sequence). V lost 5 bases, J lost 7 bases, and 13 bases stayed unmatched. The CDR3 covers 17 residues.

This clonotype was picked up many times. This rearrangement joins TRBV4-2 to TRBJ1-4; D call uncertain. The CDR3 is 15 amino acids. Trimming removed 4 bases from V and 0 bases from J, with 9 bases in between. The germline V gene encodes CDR1 LGHNA and CDR2 YNFKEQ. CDR3 DNA: TGTGCCAGCAGCCTGGAAATCTCAACTAATGAAAAACTGTTTTTT. It yields the protein CASSLEISTNEKLFF.

This clonotype was seen at least ten times. This chain joins TRBV14 and TRBJ2-1; D is perhaps TRBD2 (6 bases). The germline CDR1 and CDR2 sequences are SGHDN and FVKESK. The CDR3 sequence is 16 residues long. Trimming shortened V by 0 bases and J by 0 bases, and 9 bases separated the two germline ends. Here the CDR3 DNA reads TGTGCCAGCAGCCAAGAGGCGGGGAGCTCCTACAATGAGCAGTTCTTC. As protein: CASSQEAGSSYNEQFF.

This clonotype has a count of ten or more. The rearrangement uses TRBV12-3 or TRBV12-4 and TRBJ1-1; tentative D call: TRBD1 (6 bases). CDR3 length: 13 amino acids. V lost 10 bases and J 2 bases, leaving 14 bases between the germline ends. The chain's CDR3 is CATKGQLNTEAFF. The CDR3 DNA reads as TGTGCCACCAAAGGACAGTTAAACACTGAAGCTTTCTTT.